What follows is one T cell receptor beta chain and its context. The data were taken from a study of blood T cell repertoires in COVID-19. Whole-study context: Italy, Spain and the United States were the sources of the convalescent and acute COVID-19 samples. In each case, the material was cDNA or gDNA derived from T cells, B-cell-depleted T cells, or PBMCs.

J was trimmed by 5 bases and V by 2 bases; bases with no gene match: 5. The CDR3 has 15 residues. Germline CDR1 and CDR2: KGHDR and SFDVKD. Original handling: Scientists estimated how many nucleated cells there were by amplifying reference gene primers. The repertoire was sequenced with immunoSEQ multiplex PCR; TCRdb's copy has only in-frame clones and lacks some. V, J and clone size are taken as reported in that table, and D and trimming were inferred from the DNA itself. The sample has 97,000 or so clones, almost 80% seen once. Sequencing was carried out using peripheral blood. The source is a man aged 60-69 years with active or convalescent COVID-19. This chain links TRBV24-1 with TRBJ2-5; the match to TRBD1 covers 9 bases. In DNA form, the CDR3 reads TGTGCCACCAGTGATTCACAGGGGGCAGTGGAGACCCAGTACTTC. It translates to CATSDSQGAVETQYF.